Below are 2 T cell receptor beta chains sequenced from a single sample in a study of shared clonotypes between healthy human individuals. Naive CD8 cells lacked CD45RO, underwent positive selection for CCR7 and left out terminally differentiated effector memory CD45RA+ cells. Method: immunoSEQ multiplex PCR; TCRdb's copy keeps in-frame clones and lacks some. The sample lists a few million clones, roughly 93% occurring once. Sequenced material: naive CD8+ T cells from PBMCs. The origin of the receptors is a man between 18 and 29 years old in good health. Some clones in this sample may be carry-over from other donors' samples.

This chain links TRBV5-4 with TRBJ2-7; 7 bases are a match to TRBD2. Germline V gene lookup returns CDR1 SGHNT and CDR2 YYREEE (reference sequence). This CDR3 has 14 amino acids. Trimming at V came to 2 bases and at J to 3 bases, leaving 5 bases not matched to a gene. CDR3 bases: TGTGCCAGCAGCTTCGCGGGAGTTTTCTACGAGCAGTACTTC. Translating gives CASSFAGVFYEQYF. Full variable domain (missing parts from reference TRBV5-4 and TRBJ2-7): ETGVTQSPTHLIKTRGQQVTLRCSSQSGHNTVSWYQQALGQGPQFIFQYYREEENGRGNFPPRFSGLQFPNYSSELNVNALELDDSALYLCASSFAGVFYEQYFGPGTRLTVT.

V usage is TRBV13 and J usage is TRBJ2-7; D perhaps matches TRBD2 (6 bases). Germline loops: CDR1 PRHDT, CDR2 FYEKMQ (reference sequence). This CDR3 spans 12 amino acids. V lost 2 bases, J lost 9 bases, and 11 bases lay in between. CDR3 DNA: TGTGCCAGCAGCTTATCGGGGGAGAGGCAGTACTTC. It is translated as CASSLSGERQYF.